A selection of T cell receptor beta chains follows, all from one sample in a study of blood T cell repertoires in COVID-19. Assay: immunoSEQ multiplex PCR; the TCRdb copy retains only in-frame clones and omits some. The sample includes over 200,000 clones, more than 75% seen only once; the top ten take around 0.91%. Sequenced material: peripheral blood. These receptors all come from a woman between 40 and 50 years old who had recovered from COVID-19. CDR3s include the opening cysteine and the closing phenylalanine or tryptophan. The order of the fields is clone size, D gene, J gene, V gene, CDR3 DNA, CDR3 protein. The D gene is left open where the match is weak. Not all rows give a size; the values are once, few, many and, for expanded clones, a class.

. TRBD2 TRBJ2-5 TRBV6-4 TGTGCCACCCCGGGCGGGGTAGCGGGGCGTTTGCAAGAGACCCAGTACTTC CATPGGVAGRLQETQYF
. . TRBJ2-2 TRBV2 TGTGCCGGTGGTATCGGTCCCGGCGGGGAGCTGTTTTTT CAGGIGPGGELFF
. . TRBJ1-5 TRBV6-5 TGTGCCAGCAGTTACGCGGGGTTCGGCAATCAGCCCCAGCATTTT CASSYAGFGNQPQHF
. . TRBJ1-6 TRBV4-2 TGTGCCAGCAGCCAAGATCAGCGGGCGGGTAATAATTCACCCCTCCACTTT CASSQDQRAGNNSPLHF
. TRBD2 TRBJ2-1 TRBV5-1 TGCGCCAGCAGCCCGGGGGCGGGAGGGCCTGTTGAGCAGTTCTTC CASSPGAGGPVEQFF
. . TRBJ2-2 TRBV19 TGTGCCAGTACCCTCGGCCAGGTTTCCGGGGAGCTGTTTTTT CASTLGQVSGELFF
. TRBD2 TRBJ2-1 TRBV30 TGTGCCTCCAATGCCCCGACTAGCGGGGACAATGAGCAGTTCTTC CASNAPTSGDNEQFF
. TRBD1 TRBJ2-2 TRBV5-4 TGTGCCAGCAGCCCCGGGACAGGGGTCAGGGAGCTGTTTTTT CASSPGTGVRELFF
. TRBD1 TRBJ2-2 TRBV6-5 TGTGCCAGCAGCAGGGGGCGAAGGGTCGGGGAGCTGTTTTTT CASSRGRRVGELFF
. TRBD2 TRBJ2-7 TRBV29-1 TGCAGCGTTGATGGGGCTAGCGGGAGTCCGTCCTACGAGCAGTACTTC CSVDGASGSPSYEQYF
. . TRBJ1-2 TRBV28 TGTGCCAGCAGTTTTTGGGGAGACTATGGCTACACCTTC CASSFWGDYGYTF
few TRBD1 TRBJ1-4 TRBV12-3/TRBV12-4 TGTGCCAGCTCGGGGACAGTGGGTGAAAAACTGTTTTTT CASSGTVGEKLFF
. TRBD1 TRBJ1-2 TRBV2 TGTGCCAGCAGCGGGGGGACAGGGGGCTCCTACACCTTC CASSGGTGGSYTF
. . TRBJ1-4 TRBV5-4 TGTGCCAGCACCTCTGGACGGGGAAATGAAAAACTGTTTTTT CASTSGRGNEKLFF
. . TRBJ2-7 TRBV5-6 TGTGCCAGCAGCTTGGGAGGCAGGGCCTACGAGCAGTACTTC CASSLGGRAYEQYF
. TRBD2 TRBJ2-1 TRBV7-2 TGTGCCAGCAGCCCTAGCGGTTCCTCCTACAATGAGCAGTTCTTC CASSPSGSSYNEQFF
. . TRBJ2-7 TRBV10-2 TGCGCCAGCAGTGAGTCGGGAGGAACCTACGAGCAGTACTTC CASSESGGTYEQYF
. TRBD1 TRBJ1-4 TRBV30 TGTGCCTGGACCCACGGACAGGGAGGTGAAAAACTGTTTTTT CAWTHGQGGEKLFF
. . TRBJ2-5 TRBV4-1 TGCGCCAGCAGCCAGGACCGGCCCGGGGGCGCCCCCTCGGGAGGCGAGACCCAGTACTTC CASSQDRPGGAPSGGETQYF
. . TRBJ1-5 TRBV6-2/TRBV6-3 TGTGCCAGCAGCCCGGGCTACCACCGGGGGCAGCCCCAGCATTTT CASSPGYHRGQPQHF
. . TRBJ1-3 TRBV10-3 TGTGCCATCAGTGAGGGCAGTGGAAACACCATATATTTT CAISEGSGNTIYF
. TRBD1 TRBJ1-1 TRBV9 TGTGCCAGCAGCCCCCGACAGGGGATTATGATGAACACTGAAGCTTTCTTT CASSPRQGIMMNTEAFF
. TRBD1 TRBJ2-1 TRBV6-4 TGTGCCAGCAGACCACAGGGGGCCTCCTACAATGAGCAGTTCTTC CASRPQGASYNEQFF
. . TRBJ1-5 TRBV6-5 TGTGCCAGCACCAGGGAATATAGCAATCAGCCCCAGCATTTT CASTREYSNQPQHF
once . TRBJ2-1 TRBV3-1/TRBV3-2 TGTGCCAGCAGCCCGATGGGGACTGGGCCCCCCGGGTCCTACAATGAGCAGTTCTTC CASSPMGTGPPGSYNEQFF
few TRBD1 TRBJ1-2 TRBV7-2 TGTGCCAGCAGCTTAGCCAGGGGGACTGGTGGCTACACCTTC CASSLARGTGGYTF
. TRBD1 TRBJ1-2 TRBV7-9 TGTGCCAGCAGCTACGGGGACAGGGGTGAACTTAACTATGGCTACACCTTC CASSYGDRGELNYGYTF
. . TRBJ2-7 TRBV2 TGTGCCAGCAGTGTGGGCATTAACGAGCAGTACTTC CASSVGINEQYF
. TRBD1 TRBJ1-5 TRBV10-3 TGTGCCATCAGTGAAGGGACAGGGGGGGATAGCAATCAGCCCCAGCATTTT CAISEGTGGDSNQPQHF
. TRBD1 TRBJ2-1 TRBV6-5 TGTGCCAGCAGCCCCGGGACAGGGGGTGAGCAGTTCTTC CASSPGTGGEQFF
. . TRBJ2-1 TRBV18 TGTGCCAGCTCACCACCGGGGCGGGGAGCCTACAATGAGCAGTTCTTC CASSPPGRGAYNEQFF
. . TRBJ2-1 TRBV6-5 TGTGCCAGCAGTTACTCAGGGGCGTTGGGTAACAATGAGCAGTTCTTC CASSYSGALGNNEQFF
. TRBD2 TRBJ2-5 TRBV2 TGTGCCAGCGTTCAAGCGGGAGTGGAGACCCAGTACTTC CASVQAGVETQYF
once . TRBJ2-7 TRBV6-5 TGTGCCAGCACCGCCGGTGGGCGCTACGAGCAGTACTTC CASTAGGRYEQYF